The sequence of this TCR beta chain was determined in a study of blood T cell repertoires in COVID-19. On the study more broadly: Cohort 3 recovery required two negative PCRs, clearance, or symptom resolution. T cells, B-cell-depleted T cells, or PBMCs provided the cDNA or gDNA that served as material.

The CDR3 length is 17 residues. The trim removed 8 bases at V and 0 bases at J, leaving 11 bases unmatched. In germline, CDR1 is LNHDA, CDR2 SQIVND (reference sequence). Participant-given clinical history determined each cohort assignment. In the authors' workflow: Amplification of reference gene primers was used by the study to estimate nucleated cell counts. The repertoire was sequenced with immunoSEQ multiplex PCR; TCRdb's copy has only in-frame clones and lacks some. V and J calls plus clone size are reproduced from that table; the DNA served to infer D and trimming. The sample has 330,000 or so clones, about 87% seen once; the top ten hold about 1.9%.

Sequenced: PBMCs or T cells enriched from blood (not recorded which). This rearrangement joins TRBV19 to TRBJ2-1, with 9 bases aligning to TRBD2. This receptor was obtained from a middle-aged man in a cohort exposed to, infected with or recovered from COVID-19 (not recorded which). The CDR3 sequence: CASRAGTSRSSYNEQFF. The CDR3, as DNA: TGTGCCAGTCGGGCGGGGACTAGCCGTAGCTCCTACAATGAGCAGTTCTTC. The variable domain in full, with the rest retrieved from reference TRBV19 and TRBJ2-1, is DGGITQSPKYLFRKEGQNVTLSCEQNLNHDAMYWYRQDPGQGLRLIYYSQIVNDFQKGDIAEGYSVSREKKESFPLTVTSAQKNPTAFYLCASRAGTSRSSYNEQFFGPGTRLTVL.